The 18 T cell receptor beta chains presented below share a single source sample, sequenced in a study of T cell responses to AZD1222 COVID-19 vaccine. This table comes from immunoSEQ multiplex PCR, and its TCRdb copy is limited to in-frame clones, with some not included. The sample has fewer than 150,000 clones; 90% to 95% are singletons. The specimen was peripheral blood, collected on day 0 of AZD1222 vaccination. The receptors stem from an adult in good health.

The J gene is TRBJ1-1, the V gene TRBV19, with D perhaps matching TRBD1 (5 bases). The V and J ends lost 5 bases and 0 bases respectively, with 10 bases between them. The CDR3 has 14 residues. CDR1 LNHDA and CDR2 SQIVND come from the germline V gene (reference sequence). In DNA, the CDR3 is TGTGCCAGTAGTGTGGGGGGACTGAACACTGAAGCTTTCTTT. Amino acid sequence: CASSVGGLNTEAFF.

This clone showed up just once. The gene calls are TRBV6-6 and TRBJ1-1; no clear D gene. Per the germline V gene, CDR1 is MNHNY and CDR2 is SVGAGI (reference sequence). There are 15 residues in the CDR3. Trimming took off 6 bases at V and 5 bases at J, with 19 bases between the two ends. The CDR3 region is CASSQSWGTGTEAFF. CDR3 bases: TGTGCCAGCAGCCAGAGTTGGGGTACGGGGACTGAAGCTTTCTTT.

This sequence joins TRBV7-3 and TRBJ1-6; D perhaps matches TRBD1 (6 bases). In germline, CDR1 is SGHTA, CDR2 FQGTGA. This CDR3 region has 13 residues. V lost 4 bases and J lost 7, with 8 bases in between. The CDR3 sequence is CASSSQGNSPLHF. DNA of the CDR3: TGTGCCAGCAGCTCTCAGGGGAATTCACCCCTCCACTTT. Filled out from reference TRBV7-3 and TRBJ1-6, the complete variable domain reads GAGVSQTPSNKVTEKGKYVELRCDPISGHTALYWYRQSLGQGPEFLIYFQGTGAADDSGLPNDRFFAVRPEGSVSTLKIQRTERGDSAVYLCASSSQGNSPLHFGNGTRLTVT.

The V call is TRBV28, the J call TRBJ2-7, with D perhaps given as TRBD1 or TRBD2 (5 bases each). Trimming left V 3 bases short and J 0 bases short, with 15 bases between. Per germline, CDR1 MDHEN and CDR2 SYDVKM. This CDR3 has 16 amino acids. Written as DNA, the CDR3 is TGTGCCAGCAGTTTCATCGACGGGGACGGCTCCTACGAGCAGTACTTC. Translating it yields CASSFIDGDGSYEQYF.

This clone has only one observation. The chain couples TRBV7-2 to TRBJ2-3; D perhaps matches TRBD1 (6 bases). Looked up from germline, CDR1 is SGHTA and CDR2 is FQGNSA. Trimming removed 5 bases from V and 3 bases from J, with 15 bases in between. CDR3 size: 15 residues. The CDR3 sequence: CASSGRQGPTDTQYF. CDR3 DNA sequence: TGTGCCAGCAGCGGCCGGCAGGGGCCAACAGATACGCAGTATTTT.

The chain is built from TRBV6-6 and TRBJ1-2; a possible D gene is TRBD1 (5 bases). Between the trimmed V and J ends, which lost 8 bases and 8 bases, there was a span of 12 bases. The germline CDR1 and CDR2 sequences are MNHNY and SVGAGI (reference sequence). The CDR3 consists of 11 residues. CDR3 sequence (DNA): TGTGCCAGCCAGTGGGGGGTCGGCTACACCTTC. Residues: CASQWGVGYTF.

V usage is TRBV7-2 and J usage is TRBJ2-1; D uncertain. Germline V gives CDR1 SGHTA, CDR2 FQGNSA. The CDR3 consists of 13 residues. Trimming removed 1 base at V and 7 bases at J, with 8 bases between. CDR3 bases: TGTGCCAGCAGCTTAGGACTCTATAATGAGCAGTTCTTC. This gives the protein CASSLGLYNEQFF.

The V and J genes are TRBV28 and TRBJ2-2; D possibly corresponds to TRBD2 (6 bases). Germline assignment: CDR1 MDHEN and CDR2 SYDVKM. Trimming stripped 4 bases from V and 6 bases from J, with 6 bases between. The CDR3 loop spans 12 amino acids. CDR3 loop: CASSSGAGELFF. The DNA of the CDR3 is TGTGCCAGCAGTTCGGGAGCCGGGGAGCTGTTTTTT. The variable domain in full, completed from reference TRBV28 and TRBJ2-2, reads DVKVTQSSRYLVKRTGEKVFLECVQDMDHENMFWYRQDPGLGLRLIYFSYDVKMKEKGDIPEGYSVSREKKERFSLILESASTNQTSMYLCASSSGAGELFFGEGSRLTVL.

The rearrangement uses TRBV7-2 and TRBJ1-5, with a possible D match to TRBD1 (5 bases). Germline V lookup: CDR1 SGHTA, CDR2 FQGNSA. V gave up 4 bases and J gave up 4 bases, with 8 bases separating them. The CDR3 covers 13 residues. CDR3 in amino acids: CASSSRVNQPQHF. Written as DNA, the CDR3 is TGTGCCAGCAGCTCCAGGGTAAATCAGCCCCAGCATTTT.

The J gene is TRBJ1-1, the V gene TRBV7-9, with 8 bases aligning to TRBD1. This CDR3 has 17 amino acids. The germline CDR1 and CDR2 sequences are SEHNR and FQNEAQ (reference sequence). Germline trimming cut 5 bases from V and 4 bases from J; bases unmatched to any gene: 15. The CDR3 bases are TGTGCCAGCAGCCCGCGAATAGGACAGGGTGATTCCACTGAAGCTTTCTTT. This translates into CASSPRIGQGDSTEAFF.

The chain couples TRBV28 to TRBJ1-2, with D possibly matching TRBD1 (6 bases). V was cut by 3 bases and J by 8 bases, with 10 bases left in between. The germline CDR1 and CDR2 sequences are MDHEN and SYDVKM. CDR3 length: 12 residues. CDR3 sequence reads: CASSFRGRGYTF. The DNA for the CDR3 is TGTGCCAGCAGTTTCAGGGGTAGAGGCTACACCTTC.

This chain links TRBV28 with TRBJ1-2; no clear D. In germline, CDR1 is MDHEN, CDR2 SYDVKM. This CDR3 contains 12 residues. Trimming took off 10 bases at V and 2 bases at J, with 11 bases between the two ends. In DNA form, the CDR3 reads TGTGCCACCTCGTTAGGGAACTATGGCTACACCTTC. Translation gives CATSLGNYGYTF.

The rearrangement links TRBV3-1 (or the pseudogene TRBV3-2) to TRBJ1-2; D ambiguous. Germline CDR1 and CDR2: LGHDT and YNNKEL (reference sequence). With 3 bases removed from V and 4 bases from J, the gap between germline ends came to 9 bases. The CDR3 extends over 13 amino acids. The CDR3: CASSHPGSYGYTF. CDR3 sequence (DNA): TGTGCCAGCAGCCACCCCGGATCCTATGGCTACACCTTC.

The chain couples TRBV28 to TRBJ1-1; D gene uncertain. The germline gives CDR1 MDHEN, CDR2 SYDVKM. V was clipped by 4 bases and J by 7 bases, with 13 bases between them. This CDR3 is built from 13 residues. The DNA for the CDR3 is TGTGCCAGCAGTTGGTTGTTAGGGAGTGAAGCTTTCTTT. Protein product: CASSWLLGSEAFF.

The CDR3 DNA is TGTGCCAGCAGCTTACGTCTAGCGGGACCTGCTGGCGATGAGCAGTTCTTC. Its translation is CASSLRLAGPAGDEQFF. The rearrangement joins TRBV11-2 to TRBJ2-1, with TRBD2 matching over 9 bases. CDR3 size: 17 residues. Trimming took 2 bases from V and 8 from J; bases not matched to a gene: 13. Germline values: CDR1 SGHAT, CDR2 FQNNGV.

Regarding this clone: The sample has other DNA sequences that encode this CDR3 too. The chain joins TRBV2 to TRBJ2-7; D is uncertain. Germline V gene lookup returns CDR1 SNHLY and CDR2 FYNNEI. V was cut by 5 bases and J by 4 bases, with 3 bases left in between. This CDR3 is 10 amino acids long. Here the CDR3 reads CASSTYEQYF. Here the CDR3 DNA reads TGTGCCAGCAGTACGTACGAGCAGTACTTC.

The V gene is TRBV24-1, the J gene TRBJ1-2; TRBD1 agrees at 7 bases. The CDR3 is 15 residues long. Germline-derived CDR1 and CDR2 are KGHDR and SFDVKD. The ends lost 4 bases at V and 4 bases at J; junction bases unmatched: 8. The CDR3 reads CATSDESRDSYGYTF. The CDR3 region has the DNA TGTGCCACCAGTGACGAATCCCGGGACAGCTATGGCTACACCTTC.

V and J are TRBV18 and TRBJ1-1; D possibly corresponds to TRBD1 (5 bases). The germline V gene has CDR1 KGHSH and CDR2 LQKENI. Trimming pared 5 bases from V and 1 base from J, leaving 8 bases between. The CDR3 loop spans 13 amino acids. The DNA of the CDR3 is TGTGCCAGCTCAAATACAGGGAACACTGAAGCTTTCTTT. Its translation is CASSNTGNTEAFF.